Listed below are T cell receptor beta chains from one sample, sequenced in a study of T cell responses to AZD1222 COVID-19 vaccine. Clones were read by immunoSEQ multiplex PCR, and TCRdb kept only the in-frame ones, dropping some. The sample records about 110,000 clones, approximately 84% being singletons. The specimen comprised peripheral blood, sampled on day 0 of AZD1222 vaccination. The source is an adult in good health. The CDR3 runs from the conserved cysteine through the conserved F or W. The D gene is left open where the match is weak. The size field is filled for only some rows; it gives once, few, many or a size class.

>.|.|TRBJ2-6|TRBV7-8
CASSSYDSGANVLTF
TGTGCCAGCAGCTCATATGATTCCGGGGCCAACGTCCTGACTTTC
>.|once|TRBJ2-5|TRBV5-1
CASSLAGNQETQYF
TGCGCCAGCAGCTTGGCCGGGAACCAAGAGACCCAGTACTTC
>.|.|TRBJ1-3|TRBV2
CASSPGQLSGNTIYF
TGTGCCAGCAGCCCAGGACAGCTCTCTGGAAACACCATATATTTT
>TRBD1|.|TRBJ2-7|TRBV5-4
CASSLGQGETYEQYF
TGTGCCAGCAGCCTAGGACAGGGTGAAACCTACGAGCAGTACTTC
>.|.|TRBJ1-2|TRBV7-9
CASSLRVGYTF
TGTGCCAGCAGCTTAAGGGTGGGCTACACCTTC
>.|.|TRBJ2-1|TRBV24-1
CATSVRSEQFF
TGTGCCACCAGTGTACGATCTGAGCAGTTCTTC
>.|.|TRBJ2-2|TRBV12-3/TRBV12-4
CASSPIPTGELFF
TGTGCCAGCAGTCCAATACCCACCGGGGAGCTGTTTTTT
>.|.|TRBJ2-2|TRBV28
CASNFYTGELFF
TGTGCCAGCAATTTTTACACCGGGGAGCTGTTTTTT
>.|once|TRBJ1-3|TRBV6-1
CASSEAAAESSGNTIYF
TGTGCCAGCAGTGAAGCGGCGGCGGAGAGCTCTGGAAACACCATATATTTT
>.|.|TRBJ2-7|TRBV21-1
CASSKFTDANYEQYF
TGTGCCAGCAGCAAATTTACGGACGCCAACTACGAGCAGTACTTC
>.|once|TRBJ1-5|TRBV6-5
CASRPTGHQPQHF
TGTGCCAGCAGACCTACAGGCCATCAGCCCCAGCATTTT
>.|.|TRBJ1-3|TRBV7-9
CASRVQTSGNTIYF
TGTGCCAGCAGAGTCCAAACATCTGGAAACACCATATATTTT
>.|.|TRBJ1-3|TRBV10-2
CASSEQGSGNTIYF
TGCGCCAGCAGTGAGCAGGGCTCTGGAAACACCATATATTTT
>.|.|TRBJ2-1|TRBV9
CASSVGPGYNEQFF
TGTGCCAGCAGCGTAGGTCCAGGCTACAATGAGCAGTTCTTC
>TRBD1|.|TRBJ2-7|TRBV28
CASRYLGQGAYEQYF
TGTGCCAGCAGGTACCTCGGTCAGGGGGCTTACGAGCAGTACTTC
>TRBD1|.|TRBJ2-7|TRBV28
CASSLGQGSLF
TGTGCCAGCAGTTTGGGACAGGGCTCCCTTTTC
>TRBD1|.|TRBJ1-5|TRBV5-1
CASSLGYRGLSNQPQHF
TGCGCCAGCAGCTTGGGATACAGGGGGCTGAGCAATCAGCCCCAGCATTTT
>TRBD1|.|TRBJ1-1|TRBV20-1
CSASRTGSSEAFF
TGCAGTGCTAGTCGGACAGGGTCTTCTGAAGCTTTCTTT
>.|.|TRBJ2-3|TRBV10-1
CASSESTGAYTDTQYF
TGCGCCAGCAGTGAGTCGACGGGGGCGTACACAGATACGCAGTATTTT
>.|once|TRBJ1-4|TRBV6-1
CASSEAGGGNEKLFF
TGTGCCAGCAGTGAAGCGGGGGGGGGAAATGAAAAACTGTTTTTT
>TRBD1|.|TRBJ2-7|TRBV3-1/TRBV3-2
CASSPSGTGYYEQYF
TGTGCCAGCAGCCCGTCAGGGACAGGGTACTACGAGCAGTACTTC
>.|.|TRBJ2-2|TRBV7-9
CASSLKVLGGELFF
TGTGCCAGCAGCCTAAAAGTACTGGGCGGGGAGCTGTTTTTT
>.|.|TRBJ2-3|TRBV5-1
CASSLALEVSTDTQYF
TGCGCCAGCAGCTTGGCCCTCGAGGTGAGCACAGATACGCAGTATTTT
>TRBD1|.|TRBJ1-2|TRBV19
CASSGTGAKYGYTF
TGTGCCAGCTCCGGGACAGGGGCGAAATATGGCTACACCTTC
>.|.|TRBJ2-3|TRBV12-5
CASVFDLYTDTQYF
TGTGCTAGTGTTTTTGATCTATACACAGATACGCAGTATTTT
>.|.|TRBJ2-3|TRBV4-2
CASSQESTDTQYF
TGTGCCAGCAGCCAAGAGAGCACAGATACGCAGTATTTT
>TRBD2|.|TRBJ2-2|TRBV28
CATHPRGTSLTGELFF
TGTGCCACACACCCCCGCGGGACTAGCCTCACCGGGGAGCTGTTTTTT
>.|.|TRBJ1-5|TRBV5-1
CASSLAGFEVQPQHF
TGCGCCAGCAGCTTGGCTGGGTTTGAAGTACAGCCCCAGCATTTT
>.|.|TRBJ1-2|TRBV19
CASSINYGYTF
TGTGCCAGTAGTATTAACTATGGCTACACCTTC
>.|.|TRBJ2-2|TRBV7-9
CASTPDYNTGELFF
TGTGCCAGCACCCCCGACTATAACACCGGGGAGCTGTTTTTT
>.|.|TRBJ1-4|TRBV3-1/TRBV3-2
CASSQYNEKLFF
TGTGCCAGCAGCCAGTATAATGAAAAACTGTTTTTT
>.|.|TRBJ2-3|TRBV3-1/TRBV3-2
CASSQDLGAEGTQYF
TGTGCCAGCAGCCAAGATCTCGGGGCCGAGGGTACGCAGTATTTT
>TRBD1|.|TRBJ1-2|TRBV7-9
CASSLDRAYGYTF
TGTGCCAGCAGCTTGGACAGGGCTTATGGCTACACCTTC
>.|.|TRBJ1-4|TRBV6-5
CASRRGQGSEKLFF
TGTGCCAGCAGGCGGGGGCAGGGAAGCGAAAAACTGTTTTTT
>.|.|TRBJ1-1|TRBV2
CASSSQMEGKAFF
TGTGCCAGCAGTTCTCAGATGGAGGGTAAGGCTTTCTTT
>.|.|TRBJ1-5|TRBV6-5
CATEPRGPGNQPQHF
TGTGCCACGGAACCCAGGGGACCCGGCAATCAGCCCCAGCATTTT
>.|.|TRBJ2-2|TRBV10-1
CASSSLGTGELFF
TGCGCCAGCAGTAGCCTGGGCACCGGGGAGCTGTTTTTT
>.|.|TRBJ2-3|TRBV3-1/TRBV3-2
CASSSQGTDTQYF
TGTGCCAGCAGCAGCCAGGGGACAGATACGCAGTATTTT
>.|.|TRBJ1-2|TRBV29-1
CSVEAGVRGYTF
TGCAGCGTTGAAGCGGGCGTCCGGGGCTACACCTTC
>.|.|TRBJ1-2|TRBV5-1
CASSLGDANYGYTF
TGCGCCAGCAGCTTGGGGGACGCTAACTATGGCTACACCTTC
>.|.|TRBJ1-3|TRBV6-5
CASARMGSSGNTIYF
TGTGCCAGCGCCCGCATGGGGAGCTCTGGAAACACCATATATTTT
>TRBD2|.|TRBJ2-7|TRBV11-3
CASSLGAGGAYEQYF
TGTGCCAGCAGCTTAGGGGCGGGAGGAGCCTACGAGCAGTACTTC
>.|.|TRBJ1-6|TRBV6-5
CASRVGRSSVSPLHF
TGTGCCAGCAGAGTTGGACGGTCGTCGGTTTCACCCCTCCACTTT
>TRBD2|once|TRBJ2-1|TRBV4-1
CASSFASGGNEQFF
TGCGCCAGCAGTTTTGCTAGCGGGGGCAATGAGCAGTTCTTC
>TRBD1|.|TRBJ2-7|TRBV30
CAWSKGQGYEQYF
TGTGCCTGGAGTAAGGGACAGGGCTACGAGCAGTACTTC
>TRBD2|.|TRBJ2-3|TRBV7-3
CASSFLAGWGDTQYF
TGTGCCAGCAGCTTCTTAGCGGGATGGGGAGATACGCAGTATTTT
>TRBD2|.|TRBJ2-7|TRBV18
CASSPWEGSSYEQYF
TGTGCCAGCTCACCATGGGAGGGAAGCTCCTACGAGCAGTACTTC
>.|.|TRBJ2-3|TRBV5-1
CATRVRASSTDTQYF
TGCGCCACCCGGGTCCGAGCCTCTAGCACAGATACGCAGTATTTT
>TRBD2|.|TRBJ2-3|TRBV5-1
CASSYGLAGSRADTQYF
TGCGCCAGCAGTTATGGACTAGCGGGGTCTAGAGCAGATACGCAGTATTTT
>.|.|TRBJ2-7|TRBV6-5
CAIQGRSYEQYF
TGTGCCATACAGGGTAGGAGCTACGAGCAGTACTTC